This T cell receptor beta chain comes out of a study of T cells in Graves' hyperthyroidism and ophthalmopathy. This clonotype has a handful of counts. What was amplified from RNA transcripts were TCR beta CDR3 regions. The HTBI primer set was used in a first-round RT-PCR of the TCR CDR3. MiXCR was run by TCRdb on the multiplex PCR reads, yielding one entry per CDR3 protein. This table holds roughly 300,000 distinct CDR3 sequences, approximately 22% found once. The sequence came from a woman in her forties or fifties with Graves' hyperthyroidism. Sample: blood.

The CDR3 nucleotides read TGCAGCGTTGAAGAAGGGCAGTCCTACGAGCAGTACTTC. Protein sequence: CSVEEGQSYEQYF. The V and J genes are TRBV29-1 and TRBJ2-7; no firm D call. Trimming left V 0 bases short and J 1 base short, with 7 bases between. The V gene's germline CDR1 is SQVTM and CDR2 ANQGSEA. The CDR3 is 13 residues long.